The 26 T cell receptor beta chains listed next were all sequenced from one sample in a study of cytomegalovirus exposure and HLA in healthy donors. The PCR employed 60 Vbeta primers together with 13 Jbeta primers. This table comes from immunoSEQ multiplex PCR, and its TCRdb copy is limited to in-frame clones, with some not included. The sample shows some 90,000 clones, 78% of them seen only once. Sequencing input: PBMCs. Every receptor here comes from a middle-aged woman in good health and CMV-seronegative.

The chain joins TRBV28 to TRBJ1-2; 7 nucleotides agree with TRBD1. Trimming at V came to 7 bases and at J to 2 bases, leaving 10 bases not matched to a gene. Per the germline V gene, CDR1 is MDHEN and CDR2 is SYDVKM. There are 15 residues in the CDR3. The CDR3 loop reads CASIRQGGRNYGYTF. The CDR3 bases are TGTGCCAGCATAAGACAGGGAGGTAGGAACTATGGCTACACCTTC.

The chain uses TRBV28 and TRBJ2-1, with 10 positions matching TRBD1. Germline assignment: CDR1 MDHEN and CDR2 SYDVKM. Trimming took 6 bases from V and 9 from J; bases not matched to a gene: 8. This CDR3 has 14 residues. For the CDR3, the DNA is TGTGCCAGCAGCGGGACAGGGGACTTAGTTGAGCAGTTCTTC. It is translated as CASSGTGDLVEQFF.

The rearrangement uses TRBV5-6 and TRBJ1-2; D might be TRBD1 (6 bases). V was shortened by 0 bases and J by 5 bases, with 11 bases between the two germline ends. The germline V gene has CDR1 SGHDT and CDR2 YYEEEE. The CDR3 is 14 amino acids. CDR3 protein: CASSLGRQAYGYTF. The CDR3 nucleotides read TGTGCCAGCAGCTTGGGGAGACAGGCGTATGGCTACACCTTC.

This clone was detected only once. The chain employs TRBV28 and TRBJ2-1; 9 nucleotides align to TRBD2. The CDR3 runs to 17 residues. V shed 7 bases, J shed 7 bases, and the junction held 17 bases outside the gene matches. The V gene's germline CDR1 is MDHEN and CDR2 SYDVKM. The CDR3 is CASIPRVGTSKSNEQFF. The CDR3 coding sequence is TGTGCCAGCATTCCTAGGGTAGGGACTAGCAAGTCAAATGAGCAGTTCTTC.

This chain connects TRBV6-1 to TRBJ1-5; the match to TRBD1 covers 9 bases. V was pared by 7 bases and J by 3 bases, with 4 bases of the junction left unmatched. The CDR3 consists of 14 residues. Germline loops: CDR1 MNHNS, CDR2 SASEGT. This chain's CDR3 is CASTGTGSNQPQHF. For the CDR3, the DNA is TGTGCCAGCACCGGGACAGGGTCCAATCAGCCCCAGCATTTT.

V is TRBV2 and J is TRBJ2-3; 9 bases are shared with TRBD1. The J segment lost 11 bases and the V segment lost 6 bases, leaving 6 bases of the junction unmatched. CDR3 size: 12 residues. Germline V CDR1 and CDR2: SNHLY, FYNNEI. The CDR3 nucleotides read TGTGCCAGCAGCCTCGACAGGGGGTTGCAGTATTTT. Translation: CASSLDRGLQYF.

V is TRBV11-3 and J is TRBJ2-3; 9 nucleotides agree with TRBD2. In germline, CDR1 is SGHNT, CDR2 YENEEA. Trimming at V came to 1 base and at J to 3 bases, leaving 8 bases not matched to a gene. The CDR3 is made up of 17 amino acids. CDR3 sequence: CASSLGRREGRTDTQYF. CDR3 sequence (DNA): TGTGCCAGCAGCTTAGGTCGGCGGGAGGGCCGGACAGATACGCAGTATTTT.

The chain has TRBV28 and TRBJ2-7; D gene ambiguous. Between the trimmed V and J ends, which lost 11 bases and 0 bases, there was a span of 11 bases. The CDR3 totals 12 residues. CDR1 and CDR2 (germline): MDHEN, SYDVKM. The CDR3 DNA reads as TGTGCCTCTCTTAGGAGCTCCTACGAGCAGTACTTC. Translation gives CASLRSSYEQYF.

V gene TRBV2 combines with J gene TRBJ1-1, with D possibly TRBD1 on 5 matching bases. The length of the CDR3 is 15 residues. Trimming shortened V by 6 bases and J by 5 bases, and 19 bases separated the two germline ends. CDR1 is SNHLY, CDR2 FYNNEI, per germline. The CDR3 bases are TGTGCCAGCAGCCTCTTACTGGGGGGGGAGACTGAAGCTTTCTTT. Protein sequence: CASSLLLGGETEAFF.

The gene calls are TRBV6-6 and TRBJ1-2; TRBD1 aligns across 8 bases. The V and J ends lost 6 bases and 4 bases, in that order; junction bases with no gene match: 4. This CDR3 is 13 amino acids long. Germline lookup yields CDR1 MNHNY and CDR2 SVGAGI (reference sequence). The CDR3 bases are TGTGCCAGCAGGACCGGGACAGGCTATGGCTACACCTTC. This encodes CASRTGTGYGYTF.

V usage is TRBV6-6 and J usage is TRBJ2-7, with TRBD2 matching over 10 bases. CDR1 is MNHNY, CDR2 SVGAGI, per germline (reference sequence). With 0 bases clipped from V and 4 bases from J, the junction kept 6 bases outside the gene matches. This CDR3 comprises 16 residues. This CDR3 is CASSYSPLAGAYEQYF. For the CDR3, the DNA is TGTGCCAGCAGTTACTCCCCCCTAGCGGGAGCGTACGAGCAGTACTTC.

The rearrangement joins TRBV11-2 to TRBJ1-2; weak D call: TRBD1 (6 bases). Trimming took 6 bases from V and 2 from J, leaving 10 bases between them. CDR1 is SGHAT, CDR2 FQNNGV, per germline. CDR3 length equals 13 residues. CDR3: CASSTGTNYGYTF. In DNA, the CDR3 is TGTGCCAGCAGTACCGGGACAAACTATGGCTACACCTTC.

The CDR3 protein is CASSLTLAGDRIYNEQFF. In DNA form, the CDR3 reads TGTGCCAGCAGTTTAACGCTAGCGGGCGATCGGATATACAATGAGCAGTTCTTC. This chain connects TRBV28 to TRBJ2-1, with 8 bases aligning to TRBD2. CDR3 length: 18 residues. Germline V gene lookup returns CDR1 MDHEN and CDR2 SYDVKM. The junction had 13 bases not matched to a gene; V was cut back by 2 bases and J by 4 bases.

The rearrangement joins TRBV11-2 to TRBJ1-4; 10 bases agree with TRBD1. The CDR3 is made up of 14 amino acids. Losses at the gene ends were 5 bases for V and 8 bases for J; bases not matched to a gene: 5. Germline CDR1 reads SGHAT; CDR2 reads FQNNGV. For the CDR3, the DNA is TGTGCCAGCAGCCGGGACAGGGGAGGGGAAAAACTGTTTTTT. Its protein product is CASSRDRGGEKLFF.

This chain uses TRBV4-1 with TRBJ1-1; D ambiguous. CDR3 length: 13 residues. Between the trimmed V and J ends, which lost 5 bases and 7 bases, there was a span of 14 bases. Germline V gene sequence: CDR1 MGHRA, CDR2 YSYEKL. The CDR3 is CASSLIPGVEAFF. The CDR3 DNA is TGCGCCAGCAGCTTAATACCGGGAGTTGAAGCTTTCTTT.

The V call is TRBV9, the J call TRBJ2-7; D is possibly TRBD1 (6 bases). Trimming left V 0 bases short and J 2 bases short, with 12 bases between. The CDR3 extends over 15 amino acids. CDR1 SGDLS and CDR2 YYNGEE come from the germline V gene. The CDR3 DNA follows: TGTGCCAGCAGCGTAGGTCCGGACAGTACCTACGAGCAGTACTTC. Its protein product is CASSVGPDSTYEQYF.

The chain recombines TRBV20-1 with TRBJ2-7; TRBD2 is a possible D gene (6 bases). Germline V gene lookup returns CDR1 DFQATT and CDR2 SNEGSKA (reference sequence). The CDR3 has 11 residues. V gave up 2 bases and J gave up 4 bases, with 6 bases separating them. The CDR3 DNA follows: TGCAGTGCTAGAAGCGGGTACGAGCAGTACTTC. As protein: CSARSGYEQYF.

The chain uses TRBV11-2 and TRBJ2-1; 12 bases match TRBD1. Germline lookup yields CDR1 SGHAT and CDR2 FQNNGV. J lost 7 bases, V lost 3 bases, and 4 bases had no gene match. This CDR3 is 15 amino acids long. CDR3 coding DNA: TGTGCCAGCAGCTTGGGACAGGGGGCAAGTAATGAGCAGTTCTTC. It codes for CASSLGQGASNEQFF.

The chain combines TRBV6-5 with TRBJ2-5, with D possibly TRBD2 on 6 matching bases. CDR1 and CDR2 (germline): MNHEY, SVGAGI. The ends were cut back, 8 bases at V and 11 bases at J, with 15 bases in the middle. CDR3 length: 11 residues. CDR3 residues: CASRGLSGQYF. CDR3 coding DNA: TGTGCCAGCCGGGGTTTGAGCGGGCAGTACTTC.

Sample share makes this clone large. This sequence joins TRBV7-2 and TRBJ2-2, with 8 bases identical to TRBD2. The germline CDR1 and CDR2 sequences are SGHTA and FQGNSA. Germline trimming cut 5 bases from V and 8 bases from J; bases unmatched to any gene: 10. This CDR3 region has 15 residues. The CDR3 DNA is TGTGCCAGCAGCCCCGGACTAGCAGCTTTAGGGGAGCTGTTTTTT. This encodes CASSPGLAALGELFF. The variable domain in full, completed from reference TRBV7-2 and TRBJ2-2, reads GAGVSQSPSNKVTEKGKDVELRCDPISGHTALYWYRQSLGQGLEFLIYFQGNSAPDKSGLPSDRFSAERTGGSVSTLTIQRTQQEDSAVYLCASSPGLAALGELFFGEGSRLTVL.

A single count supports this clone. CDR3 region: CASSLSDITDTQYF. The CDR3 DNA reads as TGTGCCAGCAGTTTATCGGACATCACAGATACGCAGTATTTT. V and J are TRBV27 and TRBJ2-3, with D tentatively TRBD1 (5 bases). Trimming took 0 bases from V and 2 from J, leaving 6 bases between them. Germline-derived CDR1 and CDR2 are MNHEY and SMNVEV (reference sequence). The CDR3 covers 14 residues.

The gene calls are TRBV11-2 and TRBJ2-3, with D maybe TRBD2 (5 bases). This CDR3 contains 16 residues. Germline CDR1 and CDR2: SGHAT and FQNNGV. Deletions cut 3 bases from V and 2 bases from J, with 15 bases between. The DNA of the CDR3 is TGTGCCAGCAGCTTTAACCCCTCGGGGTCCACAGATACGCAGTATTTT. Its translation: CASSFNPSGSTDTQYF.

The chain has TRBV5-1 and TRBJ2-5; TRBD2 matches at 8 bases. Trimming cost V 6 bases and J 4 bases; bases outside gene matches: 11. Germline CDR1 SGHRS, CDR2 YFSETQ. This CDR3 comprises 15 residues. DNA of the CDR3: TGCGCCAGCACCGTTGACGGGAGGGCCGTAGAGACCCAGTACTTC. This sequence encodes CASTVDGRAVETQYF. Full variable domain (outside the CDR3, taken from reference TRBV5-1 and TRBJ2-5): KAGVTQTPRYLIKTRGQQVTLSCSPISGHRSVSWYQQTPGQGLQFLFEYFSETQRNKGNFPGRFSGRQFSNSRSEMNVSTLELGDSALYLCASTVDGRAVETQYFGPGTRLLVL.

CDR3 DNA: TGTGCCAGCAGCCAAGAATCTTCGGGGATGGGAGCCTCCTACAATGAGCAGTTCTTC. Translating gives CASSQESSGMGASYNEQFF. This sequence joins TRBV4-2 and TRBJ2-1, with D possibly TRBD2 on 5 matching bases. Germline V gene lookup returns CDR1 LGHNA and CDR2 YNFKEQ. This CDR3 is 19 amino acids long. V gave up 0 bases and J gave up 0 bases, with 18 bases separating them.

The chain joins TRBV9 to TRBJ1-2; TRBD1 might be the D (6 bases). CDR1 is SGDLS, CDR2 YYNGEE, per germline. V was trimmed by 0 bases and J by 4 bases, leaving 13 bases between them. The CDR3 runs 15 residues. The chain's CDR3 is CASSVGQGGGYGYTF. Written as DNA, the CDR3 is TGTGCCAGCAGCGTAGGGCAGGGAGGGGGCTATGGCTACACCTTC.

The chain combines TRBV2 with TRBJ2-1, with 8 bases that match TRBD2. CDR3 size: 13 residues. V trimming: 8 bases; J trimming: 7 bases; junction bases outside the gene matches: 7. Germline V CDR1 and CDR2: SNHLY, FYNNEI. The CDR3 sequence is CASGREAENEQFF. DNA for the CDR3: TGTGCCAGCGGGCGGGAGGCGGAGAATGAGCAGTTCTTC.